Included here is one T cell receptor (beta chain) sequence, with context. Generated by immunoSEQ multiplex PCR, the TCRdb table keeps only in-frame clones and is missing some. The sample has just under 100,000 clones; around nine tenths are singletons. The CDR3 consists of 16 residues. With 0 bases removed from V and 0 bases from J, the gap between germline ends came to 10 bases. Looked up from germline, CDR1 is SGHRS and CDR2 is YFSETQ. The data belong to a study of graft-versus-host responses after intestinal transplantation. This sequence was found in a human patient who received an intestinal transplant, so some T cells may come from the graft donor. This sample comprised PBMCs, obtained just under 460 days after intestinal transplant. The rearrangement joins TRBV5-1 to TRBJ2-1; D unresolved. Written as DNA, the CDR3 is TGCGCCAGCAGCTTGGGACACCCCAGCTCCTACAATGAGCAGTTCTTC. Protein product: CASSLGHPSSYNEQFF.